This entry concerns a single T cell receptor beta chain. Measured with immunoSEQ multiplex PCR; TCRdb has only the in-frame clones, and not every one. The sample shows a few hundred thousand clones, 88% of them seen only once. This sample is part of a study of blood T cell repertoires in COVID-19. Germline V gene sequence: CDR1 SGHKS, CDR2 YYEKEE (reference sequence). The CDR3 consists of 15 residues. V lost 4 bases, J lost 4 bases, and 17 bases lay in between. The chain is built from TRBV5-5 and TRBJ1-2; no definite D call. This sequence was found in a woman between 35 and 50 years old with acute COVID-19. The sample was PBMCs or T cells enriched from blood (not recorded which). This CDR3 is CASSTSYSHRYGYTF. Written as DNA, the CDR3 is TGTGCCAGCAGCACCAGTTACAGCCACCGCTATGGCTACACCTTC.